Listed below are T cell receptor beta chains from one sample, sequenced in a study of metastatic and nonmetastatic thyroid tumors. TCRdb re-called the PCR reads via MiXCR. The table lists tens of thousands of clones, under 15% of them singletons. Sequencing was performed on tumor tissue. These receptors were obtained from a female donor with papillary thyroid cancer or a benign thyroid nodule (not recorded which). Some clones in this sample may be carry-over from other donors' samples. Both conserved end residues are part of each CDR3. The D gene is left open where the match is weak.

TRBV11-1	TRBJ2-2	TRBD2	CASSPGTSGNTGELFF
TRBV30	TRBJ2-1	TRBD2	CAWRVLAGVGNEQFF
TRBV2	TRBJ2-1	TRBD1	CAARDSLYNEQFF
TRBV5-1	TRBJ2-7	NA	CASSLKAGLPNEQYF
TRBV5-1	TRBJ2-2	NA	CASTVDTGELFF
TRBV19	TRBJ2-1	TRBD2	CASSPIARLAGVNEQFF
TRBV11-3	TRBJ2-2	NA	CASSQDWAGELFF
TRBV6-1	TRBJ2-2	TRBD2	CASSSPSGPANTGELFF
TRBV29-1	TRBJ1-1	NA	CSVVRGNTEAFF
TRBV6-5	TRBJ2-2	TRBD2	CASSPRGTSGRSGELFF
TRBV3-1	TRBJ1-1	TRBD1	CASSPGQGRTEAFF
TRBV6-1	TRBJ2-7	TRBD1	CASRLETGSEQYF
TRBV5-4	TRBJ2-1	TRBD1	CASGRDRVYNEQFF
TRBV7-2	TRBJ2-5	NA	CASSLGGPETQYF
TRBV6-5	TRBJ2-1	NA	CASARRILSGLGNEQFF
TRBV12-3/TRBV12-4	TRBJ1-6	NA	CASSFGQRGSPLHF
TRBV5-1	TRBJ1-1	NA	CASSLGDFDTEAFF
TRBV7-8	TRBJ1-2	TRBD1	CASSWDRVGGYTF
TRBV20-1	TRBJ2-4	NA	CSAGKGSFDKNIQYF
TRBV7-3	TRBJ2-5	TRBD1	CASSLTGGRETQYF
TRBV9	TRBJ2-3	NA	CASSSQSLLDTQYF
TRBV12-5	TRBJ2-2	TRBD2	CASGPGLAGAGGTGELFF
TRBV18	TRBJ2-7	TRBD2	CASSPRIAGAYEQYF
TRBV20-1	TRBJ2-3	NA	CSARPGNRDTQYF
TRBV6-1	TRBJ2-3	TRBD2	CASSRLAGVSDTQYF
TRBV28	TRBJ1-2	NA	CASSLSIGGAYGYTF
TRBV7-9	TRBJ2-5	TRBD1	CASSEGTGHGETQYF
TRBV19	TRBJ1-4	NA	CASSTTRQATNEKLFF
TRBV7-9	TRBJ1-1	NA	CASSPEAFF
TRBV2	TRBJ2-1	NA	CARTLRGRDNEQFF
TRBV11-2	TRBJ2-7	TRBD1	CASSLTGTGINEQYF
TRBV27	TRBJ2-7	NA	CASSPTRGGGYEQYF
TRBV20-1	TRBJ1-5	NA	CSAREGLGFSQPQHF
TRBV27	TRBJ2-7	NA	CASSLSTTHNWGYEQYF
TRBV4-1	TRBJ2-7	TRBD1	CASSQVEGAAYEQYF
TRBV5-1	TRBJ2-7	TRBD1	CASSPTGVLSYEQYF
TRBV28	TRBJ1-2	NA	CASSQQGDGYTF
TRBV12-3/TRBV12-4	TRBJ2-1	TRBD1	CASTPGQVRRPGPEQFF
TRBV7-9	TRBJ1-2	NA	CASSRNSVGAYGYTF
TRBV5-1	TRBJ2-2	TRBD2	CASSLMGGTSGTGELFF
TRBV30	TRBJ1-2	NA	CACSGTYGYTF
TRBV11-2	TRBJ1-4	TRBD1	CASSILGTVNEKLFF
TRBV20-1	TRBJ2-1	NA	CSATLPGPTSYNEQFF
TRBV19	TRBJ1-5	NA	CASSWQGNQPQHF
TRBV14	TRBJ2-7	NA	CASSQDPGTTHEQYF
TRBV9	TRBJ2-1	NA	CASSGWGVSEHGNGNPDEQFF